A selection of T cell receptor beta chains follows, all from one sample in a study of T cell repertoires in cytomegalovirus infection. No antigen has been assigned to these receptors. TCRdb reanalysed the reads using MiXCR and keeps one entry per CDR3 protein. The sample carries about 900,000 distinct CDR3 sequences, around 29% recorded once. Material: cultured CD8+ T cells from PBMCs, obtained from culture after CMV antigen stimulation. These receptors originate from a human donor in good health (CMV status not recorded). Some clones in this sample may be carry-over from other donors' samples. The CDR3 runs from the conserved cysteine through the conserved F or W. Each record gives: J gene, clone size, V gene, CDR3 protein. Expanded clones are given a class, and other clones once, few, many or no size at all.

j_gene: TRBJ1-3
abundance: -
v_gene: TRBV27
CDR3aa: CASSTTGVGGNTIYF

j_gene: TRBJ1-5
abundance: -
v_gene: TRBV15
CDR3aa: CAVSQAPRQPQHF

j_gene: TRBJ1-5
abundance: -
v_gene: TRBV4-1
CDR3aa: CASSASPWSNQPQHF

j_gene: TRBJ2-4
abundance: -
v_gene: TRBV29-1
CDR3aa: CSVEGRENIQYF

j_gene: TRBJ2-1
abundance: few
v_gene: TRBV19
CDR3aa: CASSIVRTGGASYNEQFF

j_gene: TRBJ1-1
abundance: -
v_gene: TRBV5-4
CDR3aa: CVSSGTAEAFF

j_gene: TRBJ1-2
abundance: few
v_gene: TRBV19
CDR3aa: CASKKGELNYYGYTF

j_gene: TRBJ1-2
abundance: -
v_gene: TRBV19
CDR3aa: CASSIRDSRIYGYTF

j_gene: TRBJ1-2
abundance: few
v_gene: TRBV14
CDR3aa: CASSQDPGQDAYGYTF

j_gene: TRBJ1-1
abundance: -
v_gene: TRBV27
CDR3aa: CASSLTGLTNTEAFF

j_gene: TRBJ1-2
abundance: few
v_gene: TRBV27
CDR3aa: CASSRGQAYGYTF

j_gene: TRBJ1-2
abundance: -
v_gene: TRBV12-3/TRBV12-4
CDR3aa: CASSLALVQDGYTF

j_gene: TRBJ1-1
abundance: many
v_gene: TRBV7-8
CDR3aa: CASSSDRVGGHTEAFF

j_gene: TRBJ2-5
abundance: -
v_gene: TRBV28
CDR3aa: CVSNPGGPYETQYF

j_gene: TRBJ1-5
abundance: -
v_gene: TRBV19
CDR3aa: CASSITGGKSNQPQHF

j_gene: TRBJ2-7
abundance: many
v_gene: TRBV7-7
CDR3aa: CASSLGTGIYEQYF

j_gene: TRBJ2-5
abundance: few
v_gene: TRBV7-2
CDR3aa: CASTHGTGGAETQYF

j_gene: TRBJ2-1
abundance: few
v_gene: TRBV4-1
CDR3aa: CASSHRGDNEQFF

j_gene: TRBJ2-1
abundance: few
v_gene: TRBV7-9
CDR3aa: CASSFSEGRYNEQFF

j_gene: TRBJ2-1
abundance: few
v_gene: TRBV5-6
CDR3aa: CASSLLWGAYNEQFF

j_gene: TRBJ1-1
abundance: -
v_gene: TRBV4-3
CDR3aa: CASSQDTGPPATEAFF

j_gene: TRBJ1-1
abundance: few
v_gene: TRBV12-5
CDR3aa: CASGWGTANTEAFF

j_gene: TRBJ2-7
abundance: -
v_gene: TRBV5-1
CDR3aa: CASSSDPGVAYEQYF

j_gene: TRBJ2-7
abundance: few
v_gene: TRBV7-9
CDR3aa: CASSFYSLREQYF

j_gene: TRBJ2-2
abundance: many
v_gene: TRBV7-8
CDR3aa: CASSLGLAGGEGLFF

j_gene: TRBJ1-4
abundance: -
v_gene: TRBV2
CDR3aa: CASSEEGQPNEKLFF

j_gene: TRBJ2-7
abundance: few
v_gene: TRBV7-9
CDR3aa: CASSHRDRFYEQYF

j_gene: TRBJ1-5
abundance: -
v_gene: TRBV19
CDR3aa: CASTIDSWAFDQPQHF

j_gene: TRBJ1-4
abundance: few
v_gene: TRBV6-5
CDR3aa: CASSPPQGGNEKLFF

j_gene: TRBJ2-7
abundance: -
v_gene: TRBV5-6
CDR3aa: CASSTLERGYEQYF

j_gene: TRBJ1-1
abundance: -
v_gene: TRBV4-1
CDR3aa: CASSSPGGYVATEAFF

j_gene: TRBJ2-4
abundance: many
v_gene: TRBV7-9
CDR3aa: CASSLLDGKNIQYF

j_gene: TRBJ1-4
abundance: few
v_gene: TRBV7-9
CDR3aa: CASSSSEKLFF

j_gene: TRBJ1-2
abundance: -
v_gene: TRBV2
CDR3aa: CASGGGNYGYTF

j_gene: TRBJ2-7
abundance: -
v_gene: TRBV6-8
CDR3aa: CASTPDPWTPAEYF

j_gene: TRBJ2-3
abundance: many
v_gene: TRBV6-1
CDR3aa: CASSEDETDTQYF

j_gene: TRBJ1-4
abundance: many
v_gene: TRBV12-3/TRBV12-4
CDR3aa: CASSFGNLNEKLFF

j_gene: TRBJ2-5
abundance: few
v_gene: TRBV7-6
CDR3aa: CASRGQGAYETQYF

j_gene: TRBJ1-1
abundance: many
v_gene: TRBV7-2
CDR3aa: CASSLAPSMNTEAFF

j_gene: TRBJ1-2
abundance: -
v_gene: TRBV7-9
CDR3aa: CASSGPGQPAGYTF

j_gene: TRBJ2-7
abundance: -
v_gene: TRBV6-5
CDR3aa: CASSYRRDLPSYEQYF

j_gene: TRBJ1-1
abundance: few
v_gene: TRBV9
CDR3aa: CARRAGDMETEAFF

j_gene: TRBJ2-3
abundance: -
v_gene: TRBV7-9
CDR3aa: CATEGRDTDTQYF

j_gene: TRBJ2-3
abundance: many
v_gene: TRBV7-6
CDR3aa: CASSSPGLAGGPWYF

j_gene: TRBJ1-1
abundance: -
v_gene: TRBV15
CDR3aa: CATSRDRVLSSEAFF

j_gene: TRBJ2-4
abundance: -
v_gene: TRBV10-3
CDR3aa: CAIAQGGGPKNIQYF

j_gene: TRBJ1-6
abundance: few
v_gene: TRBV28
CDR3aa: CASSAGRYYNSPLHF

j_gene: TRBJ1-2
abundance: -
v_gene: TRBV4-1
CDR3aa: CASSQDRGGAGGYTF

j_gene: TRBJ2-7
abundance: -
v_gene: TRBV5-1
CDR3aa: CASSPSPTLSSYEQYF

j_gene: TRBJ1-2
abundance: few
v_gene: TRBV19
CDR3aa: CASSIGRGNGYTF

j_gene: TRBJ2-2
abundance: -
v_gene: TRBV6-5
CDR3aa: CASSLQGAVGELFF

j_gene: TRBJ2-1
abundance: few
v_gene: TRBV7-2
CDR3aa: CASSLGASGGPSYNEQFF

j_gene: TRBJ1-5
abundance: -
v_gene: TRBV5-6
CDR3aa: CASSYRGGLNQPQHF

j_gene: TRBJ2-7
abundance: -
v_gene: TRBV7-9
CDR3aa: CASSRVDRRTYEQYF

j_gene: TRBJ2-3
abundance: -
v_gene: TRBV7-8
CDR3aa: CASSLALVDFTDTQYF

j_gene: TRBJ2-1
abundance: -
v_gene: TRBV7-9
CDR3aa: CASSYPSFSAGGSYNEQFF

j_gene: TRBJ2-5
abundance: -
v_gene: TRBV4-1
CDR3aa: CASSPWRGERGGRETQYF